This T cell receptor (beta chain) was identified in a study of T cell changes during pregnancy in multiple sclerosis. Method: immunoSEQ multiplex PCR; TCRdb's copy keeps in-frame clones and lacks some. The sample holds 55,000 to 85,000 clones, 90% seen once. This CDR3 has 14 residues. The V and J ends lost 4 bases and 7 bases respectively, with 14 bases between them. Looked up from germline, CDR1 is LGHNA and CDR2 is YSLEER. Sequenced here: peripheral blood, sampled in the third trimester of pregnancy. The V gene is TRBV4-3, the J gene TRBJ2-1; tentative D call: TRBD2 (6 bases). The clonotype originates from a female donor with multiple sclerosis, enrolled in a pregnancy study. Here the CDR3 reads CASSLFGGGNEQFF. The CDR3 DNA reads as TGCGCCAGCAGCCTCTTCGGGGGAGGAAATGAGCAGTTCTTC.